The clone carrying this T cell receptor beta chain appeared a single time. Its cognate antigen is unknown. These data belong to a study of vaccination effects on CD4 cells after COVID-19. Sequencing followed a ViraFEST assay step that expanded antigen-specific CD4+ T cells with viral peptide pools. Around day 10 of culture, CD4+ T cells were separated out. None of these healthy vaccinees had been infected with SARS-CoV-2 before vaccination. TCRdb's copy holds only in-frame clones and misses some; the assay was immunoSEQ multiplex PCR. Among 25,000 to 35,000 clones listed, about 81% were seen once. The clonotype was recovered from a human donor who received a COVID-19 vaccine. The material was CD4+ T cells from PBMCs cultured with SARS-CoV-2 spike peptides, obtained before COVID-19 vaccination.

CDR3 nucleotide sequence: TGTGCCAGCAACGACCTCTATGGCTACACCTTC. It specifies CASNDLYGYTF. The chain carries TRBV2 and TRBJ1-2; the D is unclear. The germline gives CDR1 SNHLY, CDR2 FYNNEI. The CDR3 runs 11 residues. V was cut by 7 bases and J by 4 bases, with 7 bases left in between.